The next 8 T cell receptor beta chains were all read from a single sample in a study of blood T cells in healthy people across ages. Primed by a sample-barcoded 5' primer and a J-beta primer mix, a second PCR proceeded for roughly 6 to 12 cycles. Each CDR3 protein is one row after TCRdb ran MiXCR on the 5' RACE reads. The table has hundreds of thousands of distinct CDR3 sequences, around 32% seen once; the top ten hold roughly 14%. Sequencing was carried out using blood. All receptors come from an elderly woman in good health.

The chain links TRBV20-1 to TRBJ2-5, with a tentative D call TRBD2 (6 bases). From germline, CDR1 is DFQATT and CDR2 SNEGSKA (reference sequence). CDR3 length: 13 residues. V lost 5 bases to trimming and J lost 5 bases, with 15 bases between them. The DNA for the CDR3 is TGCAGTGCTTACCGGGACTTGGAGGAGACCCAGTACTTC. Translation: CSAYRDLEETQYF.

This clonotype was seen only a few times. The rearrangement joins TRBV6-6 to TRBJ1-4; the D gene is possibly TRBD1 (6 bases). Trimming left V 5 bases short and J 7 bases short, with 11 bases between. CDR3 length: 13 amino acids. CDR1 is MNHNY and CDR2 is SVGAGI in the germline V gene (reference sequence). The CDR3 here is CASSPTGTEKLFF. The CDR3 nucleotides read TGTGCCAGCAGTCCGACAGGAACTGAAAAACTGTTTTTT.

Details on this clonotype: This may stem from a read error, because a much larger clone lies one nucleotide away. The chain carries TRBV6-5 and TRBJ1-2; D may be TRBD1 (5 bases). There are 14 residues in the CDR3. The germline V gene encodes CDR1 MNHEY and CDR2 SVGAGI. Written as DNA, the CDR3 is TGTGCCGGCAGTTACCTCGGGACGCAGGGTGGCTACACCTTC. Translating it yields CAGSYLGTQGGYTF.

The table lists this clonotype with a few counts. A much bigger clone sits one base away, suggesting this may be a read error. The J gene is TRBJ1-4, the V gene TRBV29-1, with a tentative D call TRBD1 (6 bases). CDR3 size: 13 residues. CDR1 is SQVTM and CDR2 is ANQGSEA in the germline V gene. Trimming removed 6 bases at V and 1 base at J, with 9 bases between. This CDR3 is CSVGGITNEKLFF. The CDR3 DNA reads TGCAGCGTCGGGGGCATAACTAATGAAAAACTGTTTTTT.

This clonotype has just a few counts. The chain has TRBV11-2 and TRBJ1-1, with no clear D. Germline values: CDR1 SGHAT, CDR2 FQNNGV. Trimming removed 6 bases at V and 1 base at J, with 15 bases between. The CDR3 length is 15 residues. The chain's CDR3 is CASRSTSAANTEAFF. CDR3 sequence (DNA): TGTGCCAGCAGGTCGACATCGGCGGCGAACACTGAAGCTTTCTTT.

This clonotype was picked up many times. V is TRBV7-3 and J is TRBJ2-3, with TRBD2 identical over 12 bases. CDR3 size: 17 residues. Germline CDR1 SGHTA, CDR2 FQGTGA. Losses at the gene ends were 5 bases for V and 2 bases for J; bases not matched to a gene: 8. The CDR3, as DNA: TGTGCCAGCAGCCCACTAGCGGGGGGCCTCCTCACAGATACGCAGTATTTT. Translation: CASSPLAGGLLTDTQYF.

The chain's CDR3 is CASSAMDRGNEAFF. DNA for the CDR3: TGTGCCAGCAGCGCCATGGACAGGGGGAATGAAGCTTTCTTT. The V and J genes are TRBV9 and TRBJ1-1; 10 bases agree with TRBD1. This CDR3 region has 14 residues. Germline V gene lookup returns CDR1 SGDLS and CDR2 YYNGEE. The trim removed 3 bases at V and 7 bases at J, leaving 6 bases unmatched.

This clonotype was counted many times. Written as DNA, the CDR3 is TGTGCCAGCAGCCGGGGGTCGTGGGAGACCCAGTACTTC. As protein: CASSRGSWETQYF. The chain has TRBV7-3 and TRBJ2-5; perhaps TRBD2 as D (6 bases). V shed 5 bases and J shed 5 bases, with 12 bases lying between them. The germline V gene has CDR1 SGHTA and CDR2 FQGTGA. This CDR3 has 13 amino acids.